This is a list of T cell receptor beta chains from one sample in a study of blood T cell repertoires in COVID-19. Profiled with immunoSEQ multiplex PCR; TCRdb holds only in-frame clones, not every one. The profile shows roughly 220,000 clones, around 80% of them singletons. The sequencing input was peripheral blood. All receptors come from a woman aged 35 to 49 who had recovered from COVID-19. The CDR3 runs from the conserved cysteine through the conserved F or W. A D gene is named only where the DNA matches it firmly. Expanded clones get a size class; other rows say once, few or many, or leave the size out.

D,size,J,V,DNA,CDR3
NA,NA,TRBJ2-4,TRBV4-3,TGCGCCAGCAGCCAAGATCATTTTGTGTCAGCGGGTAAAAACATTCAGTACTTC,CASSQDHFVSAGKNIQYF
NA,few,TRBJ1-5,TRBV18,TGTGCCAGCTCACCAACAGGGCTCCAGCCCCAGCATTTT,CASSPTGLQPQHF
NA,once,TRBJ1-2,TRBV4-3,TGCGCCAGCAGCCAAACGGCAGCGAACTATGGCTACACCTTC,CASSQTAANYGYTF
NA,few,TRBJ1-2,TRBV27,TGTGCCAGCACCCAAACCCGGGACATTGCTAACTATGGCTACACCTTC,CASTQTRDIANYGYTF
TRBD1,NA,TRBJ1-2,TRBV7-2,TGTGCCAGCAGCCCCGGACAGGGTGTGTATGGCTACACCTTC,CASSPGQGVYGYTF
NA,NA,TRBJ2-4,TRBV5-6,TGTGCCAGCAGCTTGGGGACGGGGGGCGGCATTCAGTACTTC,CASSLGTGGGIQYF
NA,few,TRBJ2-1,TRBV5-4,TGTGCCAGCAGCCCCAAAGGGGGTAACAGATACAATGAGCAGTTCTTC,CASSPKGGNRYNEQFF
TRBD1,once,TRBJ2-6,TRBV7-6,TGTGCCAGCAGCTTACGACAGGGGGCTGGGGCCAACGTCCTGACTTTC,CASSLRQGAGANVLTF
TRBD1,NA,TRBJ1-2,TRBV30,TGTGCCTGGAGTAGACAGACAGGGGATGGCTACACCTTC,CAWSRQTGDGYTF
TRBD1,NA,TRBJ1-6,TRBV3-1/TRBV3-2,TGTGCCAGCAGCCCGACAGGGGTCTATAATTCACCCCTCCACTTT,CASSPTGVYNSPLHF
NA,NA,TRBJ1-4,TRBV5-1,TGCGCCAGCAAGACCGGGAACTATGCAACTAATGAAAAACTGTTTTTT,CASKTGNYATNEKLFF
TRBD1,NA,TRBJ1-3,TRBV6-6,TGTGCCAGCAGTTACGTGCAGGGGGCTACTGGAAACACCATATATTTT,CASSYVQGATGNTIYF
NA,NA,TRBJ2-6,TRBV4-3,TGCGCCAGCAGCCAAGATGGGGGGGGCGGGGCCAACGTCCTGACTTTC,CASSQDGGGGANVLTF
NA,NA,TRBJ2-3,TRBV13,TGTGCCAGCAGCTTAGGCATGATTGGCCCAGATACGCAGTATTTT,CASSLGMIGPDTQYF
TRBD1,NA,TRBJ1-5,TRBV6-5,TGTGCCAGCAGTTACGGGACAGGGGGCGATCAGCCCCAGCATTTT,CASSYGTGGDQPQHF
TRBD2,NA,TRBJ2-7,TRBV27,TGTGCCAGCAGTTTAATTTCGGGGGGGACCCCCTACGAGCAGTACTTC,CASSLISGGTPYEQYF
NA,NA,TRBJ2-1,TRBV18,TGTGCCAGCTCACCACTACTAGAGCCTGAGCAGTTCTTC,CASSPLLEPEQFF
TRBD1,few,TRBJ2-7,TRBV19,TGTGCCAGTAGACCCGGCTCGACAGGGTCGAACTACGAGCAGTACTTC,CASRPGSTGSNYEQYF
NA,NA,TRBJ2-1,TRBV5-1,TGCGCCAGCAGCTTGGGGGGCCAATCCGGATACAATGAGCAGTTCTTC,CASSLGGQSGYNEQFF
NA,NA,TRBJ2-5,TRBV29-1,TGCAGCGTTGTTCTAGGTGCGGAGACCCAGTACTTC,CSVVLGAETQYF